This record concerns one T cell receptor (beta chain) sequence. Its matching antigen is unknown. This sample stems from a study of monozygotic twins with inflammatory bowel disease. The CDR3 extends over 13 amino acids. Germline lookup yields CDR1 LNHNV and CDR2 YYDKDF (reference sequence). Using the 5' RACE reads, TCRdb records one entry per CDR3 protein without DNA. This sample's table reports some 150,000 distinct CDR3 sequences. Study conclusions and caveats: IBD patients share fewer clonotypes with other people than healthy twins do, especially with disease activity.

V gene TRBV15 combines with J gene TRBJ2-1; without DNA, the TCRdb call of TRBD1 cannot be checked. Source material: blood. This clonotype was sampled from a human donor with ulcerative colitis or Crohn's disease, or a healthy co-twin of an affected twin (not recorded which). The CDR3: CATSSASGPVKFF. The whole variable domain, filled in from reference TRBV15 and TRBJ2-1, reads DAMVIQNPRYQVTQFGKPVTLSCSQTLNHNVMYWYQQKSSQAPKLLFHYYDKDFNNEADTPDNFQSRRPNTSFCFLDIRSPGLGDTAMYLCATSSASGPVKFFGPGTRLTVL.